These 28 T cell receptor beta chains share one sample of origin, sequenced in a study of T cells in Graves' hyperthyroidism and ophthalmopathy. Regions amplified from RNA transcripts were the TCR beta CDR3 regions. The primer set for the first-round RT-PCR of the TCR CDR3 was HTBI. TCRdb re-called the multiplex PCR reads through MiXCR, storing one row per CDR3 protein. The sample shows approximately 640,000 distinct CDR3 sequences, nearly 45% of them seen only once. The source material was peripheral blood or thyroid tissue (not recorded which). The receptors stem from an adult man with Graves' disease, either hyperthyroidism or ophthalmopathy (not recorded which).

This clonotype was recorded at least ten times. The chain employs TRBV7-9 and TRBJ2-5; no definite D call. Trimming shortened V by 5 bases and J by 5 bases, and 15 bases separated the two germline ends. The CDR3 totals 14 residues. Germline CDR1 reads SEHNR; CDR2 reads FQNEAQ (reference sequence). The CDR3 nucleotides are TGTGCCAGCAGCCAAACTGCACCCTCCGAGACCCAGTACTTC. Translating it yields CASSQTAPSETQYF.

V usage is TRBV29-1 and J usage is TRBJ1-2; D unresolved. The length of the CDR3 is 11 residues. V was pared by 7 bases and J by 8 bases, with 14 bases between. Germline V CDR1 and CDR2: SQVTM, ANQGSEA. For the CDR3, the DNA is TGCAGCGGCGCGGAGGGCAGCGGCTACACCTTC. It specifies CSGAEGSGYTF.

This clonotype was recorded many times. V is TRBV10-1 and J is TRBJ1-6; a weak D match, TRBD1 (6 bases). V shed 0 bases and J shed 6 bases, with 9 bases lying between them. The CDR3 extends over 15 amino acids. Germline values: CDR1 WNHNN, CDR2 SYGVQD (reference sequence). CDR3 sequence (DNA): TGCGCCAGCAGTGAGTCAACCAGGGGTAATTCACCCCTCCACTTT. Protein: CASSESTRGNSPLHF.

At least ten counts were recorded for this clonotype. The V and J genes are TRBV29-1 and TRBJ1-5; unclear D gene. The CDR3 covers 12 residues. CDR1 SQVTM and CDR2 ANQGSEA come from the germline V gene. Trimming removed 6 bases at V and 1 base at J, with 7 bases between. The CDR3 region has the DNA TGCAGCGTCCGCGACAGCAATCAGCCCCAGCATTTT. This encodes CSVRDSNQPQHF. The full variable domain, with the rest looked up from reference TRBV29-1 and TRBJ1-5, is SAVISQKPSRDICQRGTSLTIQCQVDSQVTMMFWYRQQPGQSLTLIATANQGSEATYESGFVIDKFPISRPNLTFSTLTVSNMSPEDSSIYLCSVRDSNQPQHFGDGTRLSIL.

This clonotype was seen ten or more times. The chain links TRBV7-6 to TRBJ1-1; TRBD1 might be the D (5 bases). In germline, CDR1 is SGHVS, CDR2 FNYEAQ. V lost 4 bases and J lost 6, with 12 bases in between. The CDR3 loop spans 13 amino acids. The CDR3 DNA follows: TGTGCCAGCAGCTCGGGGGATAAAGCTGAAGCTTTCTTT. This codes for CASSSGDKAEAFF.

This chain connects TRBV9 to TRBJ1-3; D not certain. CDR3 length equals 14 residues. V was trimmed by 0 bases and J by 5 bases, leaving 9 bases between them. CDR1 SGDLS and CDR2 YYNGEE come from the germline V gene. CDR3 sequence (DNA): TGTGCCAGCAGCGTAGCTCACGGGAGAAACACCATATATTTT. Its translation is CASSVAHGRNTIYF.

V usage is TRBV7-6 and J usage is TRBJ2-5; 11 bases agree with TRBD2. The J segment lost 5 bases and the V segment lost 7 bases, leaving 9 bases of the junction unmatched. Germline assignment: CDR1 SGHVS and CDR2 FNYEAQ. This CDR3 is built from 15 residues. CDR3 sequence reads: CASTTLAGAGETQYF. The DNA of the CDR3 is TGTGCCAGCACCACACTAGCGGGAGCTGGGGAGACCCAGTACTTC.

Concerning this clonotype: A read error may account for a junction end that differs from germline. The rearrangement links TRBV7-7 to TRBJ1-1; D call uncertain. Germline V gene lookup returns CDR1 SSHAT and CDR2 FNYEAQ (reference sequence). The CDR3 consists of 13 residues. The CDR3 nucleotides are TGTGCTAGCAGTTTCGGGATAGGGACTGAAGCTTTCTTT. This gives the protein CASSFGIGTEAFF.

This clonotype was observed a handful of times. The chain carries TRBV20-1 and TRBJ2-7; 8 bases fit TRBD2. With 2 bases clipped from V and 0 bases from J, the junction kept 3 bases outside the gene matches. Germline values: CDR1 DFQATT, CDR2 SNEGSKA (reference sequence). CDR3 length: 14 amino acids. For the CDR3, the DNA is TGCAGTGCTAGACCGGGGGGGAGCTCCTACGAGCAGTACTTC. As protein: CSARPGGSSYEQYF.

This clonotype was counted at least ten times. The J gene is TRBJ1-5, the V gene TRBV12-3 or TRBV12-4; D remains unclear. The CDR3 is 14 residues long. Trimming shortened V by 5 bases and J by 0 bases, and 8 bases separated the two germline ends. The CDR3 DNA follows: TGTGCCAGCAGTCCGCAGTATAGCAATCAGCCCCAGCATTTT. Translating it yields CASSPQYSNQPQHF.

In this sample, this clonotype turned up many times. The chain uses TRBV29-1 and TRBJ1-1, with unresolved D. Per germline, CDR1 SQVTM and CDR2 ANQGSEA. CDR3 length: 11 amino acids. Trimming cost V 7 bases and J 3 bases, with 9 bases left between them. In nucleotides, the CDR3 is TGCAGCGCGTTGGGAGACACTGAAGCTTTCTTT. Translation gives CSALGDTEAFF.

This clonotype turned up a few times. V and J are TRBV12-3 or TRBV12-4 and TRBJ1-5; D is unclear. The CDR3 sequence is 14 residues long. Trimming shortened V by 6 bases and J by 7 bases, and 16 bases separated the two germline ends. This CDR3 reads CASSLLANGQPQHF. The CDR3 DNA sequence: TGTGCCAGCAGCCTACTAGCGAATGGACAGCCCCAGCATTTT.

This clonotype was detected only a few times. An end of the junction does not agree with germline; a read error may underlie this. CDR3 sequence: CASSQEQGVIYGYTF. In DNA form, the CDR3 reads TGCGCCAGCAGCCAAGAACAGGGGGTAATCTATGGCTACACCTTC. The rearrangement uses TRBV7-2 and TRBJ1-2, with TRBD1 matching 8 bases. The CDR3 covers 15 residues. Germline CDR1 SGHTA, CDR2 FQGNSA.

In regard to this clonotype: Given a much more abundant clone one base away, this may be a read error. The V gene is TRBV14, the J gene TRBJ1-6; 7 bases map to TRBD1. Germline CDR1 and CDR2: SGHDN and FVKESK. CDR3 length: 15 amino acids. The CDR3 is CANSQADRVNSPLHF. The CDR3, as DNA: TGTGCCAACAGCCAAGCAGACAGGGTTAATTCACCCCTCCACTTT.

The V and J genes are TRBV2 and TRBJ2-7; 13 bases align to TRBD2. The trim removed 7 bases at V and 0 bases at J, leaving 9 bases unmatched. The CDR3 has 17 residues. From germline, CDR1 is SNHLY and CDR2 FYNNEI. The CDR3: CASTIGTSGDSSYEQYF. The CDR3 DNA reads as TGTGCCAGCACCATCGGGACTAGCGGGGATAGCTCCTACGAGCAGTACTTC.

Only a few counts were recorded for this clonotype. The chain is built from TRBV7-8 and TRBJ1-6, with D possibly being TRBD1 (5 bases). Germline CDR1 and CDR2: SGHVS and FQNEAQ. This CDR3 is built from 17 residues. The V gene lost 2 bases and the J gene lost 5 bases, with 16 bases spanning the gap. CDR3 protein: CASSLPPPGLNNSPLHF. The CDR3 DNA sequence: TGTGCCAGCAGCTTACCCCCTCCGGGACTCAATAATTCACCCCTCCACTTT.

V and J are TRBV5-1 and TRBJ2-7; D is undetermined. The CDR3 runs to 13 residues. Trimming stripped 0 bases from V and 5 bases from J, with 9 bases between. CDR1 is SGHRS, CDR2 YFSETQ, per germline. CDR3 in DNA: TGCGCCAGCAGCTTGGAAAACAGCAACGAGCAGTACTTC. Encoded protein: CASSLENSNEQYF.

This clonotype was seen a few times. The J gene is TRBJ2-5, the V gene TRBV7-2, with 7 bases identical to TRBD2. CDR1 is SGHTA and CDR2 is FQGNSA in the germline V gene. V trimming: 3 bases; J trimming: 0 bases; junction bases outside the gene matches: 7. The CDR3 spans 16 residues. The CDR3 loop is CASSFNGGGYQETQYF. CDR3 sequence (DNA): TGTGCCAGCAGCTTTAATGGGGGGGGGTACCAAGAGACCCAGTACTTC. Full variable domain (outside the CDR3, taken from reference TRBV7-2 and TRBJ2-5): GAGVSQSPSNKVTEKGKDVELRCDPISGHTALYWYRQSLGQGLEFLIYFQGNSAPDKSGLPSDRFSAERTGGSVSTLTIQRTQQEDSAVYLCASSFNGGGYQETQYFGPGTRLLVL.

As to this clonotype: An end of the junction differs from the germline gene, which may be a read error. The chain has TRBV7-9 and TRBJ2-7; 8 bases line up with TRBD1. The CDR3 is 15 residues long. The germline V gene encodes CDR1 SEHNR and CDR2 FQNEAQ (reference sequence). In DNA form, the CDR3 reads TGCGCCAGCAGCCAAGATGGTGGACAGGGAGACGAGCAGTACTTC. Translating it yields CASSQDGGQGDEQYF.

For this clonotype: A single base separates this from a much larger clone, so it may be a read error. The chain is built from TRBV12-3 or TRBV12-4 and TRBJ2-5; D gene ambiguous. Trimming removed 4 bases from V and 7 bases from J, with 13 bases in between. This CDR3 comprises 13 residues. The CDR3 bases are TGTGCCAGCAGTTACGGCTACCGAGGGACCCAGTACTTC. Translating gives CASSYGYRGTQYF.

Concerning this clonotype: A much larger clone lies a single base off, so this may be a read error. The chain recombines TRBV7-3 with TRBJ1-3; D ambiguous. This CDR3 spans 16 amino acids. Germline assignment: CDR1 SGHTA and CDR2 FQGTGA. The CDR3 here is CASNQDLYGVGNTIYF. As DNA, the CDR3 is TGCGCCAGCAACCAAGATCTATATGGCGTTGGAAACACCATATATTTT.

On this clonotype itself: This may arise from a read error, as a much more abundant clone is one base away. The rearrangement joins TRBV29-1 to TRBJ1-6; 7 bases match TRBD1. This CDR3 is built from 14 residues. Germline CDR1 is SQVTM and CDR2 is ANQGSEA. V gave up 0 bases and J gave up 8 bases; unmatched junction bases: 4. CDR3 in DNA: TGCAGCGTTGAAGATCAGGGGACAGATTCACCCCTCCACTTT. Amino acids: CSVEDQGTDSPLHF.

The rearrangement links TRBV2 to TRBJ2-7; no reliable D call. CDR3 length: 15 amino acids. Germline values: CDR1 SNHLY, CDR2 FYNNEI. The ends were cut back, 7 bases at V and 0 bases at J, with 16 bases in the middle. CDR3 in amino acids: CASMSQASGSYEQYF. CDR3 DNA: TGTGCCAGCATGTCCCAAGCGTCGGGCTCCTACGAGCAGTACTTC. The complete variable domain, with remaining parts taken from reference TRBV2 and TRBJ2-7, reads EPEVTQTPSHQVTQMGQEVILRCVPISNHLYFYWYRQILGQKVEFLVSFYNNEISEKSEIFDDQFSVERPDGSNFTLKIRSTKLEDSAMYFCASMSQASGSYEQYFGPGTRLTVT.

This clonotype was observed many times. V gene TRBV20-1 combines with J gene TRBJ1-5; TRBD1 aligns across 7 bases. V was clipped by 3 bases and J by 5 bases; unmatched bases: 10. From germline, CDR1 is DFQATT and CDR2 SNEGSKA (reference sequence). The CDR3 contains 15 residues. CDR3 in amino acids: CSASKTGAKDQPQHF. In DNA, the CDR3 is TGCAGTGCTAGTAAAACAGGGGCGAAGGATCAGCCCCAGCATTTT.

This clonotype was picked up many times. The chain links TRBV12-3 or TRBV12-4 to TRBJ1-4; tentative D call: TRBD1 (5 bases). This CDR3 region has 13 residues. Trimming removed 3 bases from V and 13 bases from J, with 15 bases in between. This chain's CDR3 is CASSLGQGTRLFF. The CDR3 nucleotides read TGTGCCAGCAGTTTGGGTCAGGGTACGAGACTGTTTTTT.

The chain recombines TRBV29-1 with TRBJ2-7; TRBD2 agrees at 10 bases. V gave up 1 base and J gave up 2 bases; unmatched junction bases: 11. Germline-derived CDR1 and CDR2 are SQVTM and ANQGSEA. CDR3 length: 17 amino acids. The CDR3 region is CSVEGGLAGEDPYEQYF. The CDR3 DNA reads TGCAGCGTTGAAGGGGGGCTAGCGGGAGAAGACCCCTACGAGCAGTACTTC.

In this sample, this clonotype turned up many times. V is TRBV7-6 and J is TRBJ2-7; 11 bases align to TRBD2. The ends lost 5 bases at V and 9 bases at J; junction bases unmatched: 15. The germline V gene encodes CDR1 SGHVS and CDR2 FNYEAQ. The CDR3 spans 16 residues. CDR3 nucleotides: TGTGCCAGCAGCCTAACCCTTGGTCTAGCGGGAGGACGGCAGTACTTC. Translating it yields CASSLTLGLAGGRQYF.

This clonotype was detected a few times. This chain's CDR3 is CASSSCPGTGHGSGANVLTF. As DNA, the CDR3 is TGTGCCAGCAGCTCCTGTCCCGGGACAGGGCACGGCTCTGGGGCCAACGTCCTGACTTTC. The gene calls are TRBV7-3 and TRBJ2-6, with TRBD1 matching over 9 bases. The V and J ends lost 4 bases and 0 bases, in that order; junction bases with no gene match: 13. There are 20 residues in the CDR3. CDR1 and CDR2 (germline): SGHTA, FQGTGA.